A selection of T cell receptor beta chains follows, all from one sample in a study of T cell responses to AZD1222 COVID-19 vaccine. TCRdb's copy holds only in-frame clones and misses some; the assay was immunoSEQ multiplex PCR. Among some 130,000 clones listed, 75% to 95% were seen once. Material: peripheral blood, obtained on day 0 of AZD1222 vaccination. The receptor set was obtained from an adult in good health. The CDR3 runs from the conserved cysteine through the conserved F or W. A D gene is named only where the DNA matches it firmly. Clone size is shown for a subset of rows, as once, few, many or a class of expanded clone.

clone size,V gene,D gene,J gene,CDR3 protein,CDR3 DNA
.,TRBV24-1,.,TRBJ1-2,CATSDRRFRGYTF,TGTGCCACCAGTGATCGTAGATTCCGGGGCTACACCTTC
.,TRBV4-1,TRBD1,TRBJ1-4,CASSPWDSRNEKLFF,TGCGCCAGCAGCCCCTGGGACAGCCGAAATGAAAAACTGTTTTTT
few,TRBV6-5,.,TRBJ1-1,CASSQITGYTEAFF,TGTGCCAGCAGCCAGATAACAGGTTACACTGAAGCTTTCTTT
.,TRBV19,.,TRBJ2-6,CATLSGANVLTF,TGTGCCACCCTTTCCGGGGCCAACGTCCTGACTTTC
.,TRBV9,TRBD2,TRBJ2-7,CASSGGAGGPYEQYF,TGTGCCAGCAGCGGAGGGGCGGGAGGCCCCTACGAGCAGTACTTC
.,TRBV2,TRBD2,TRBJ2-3,CASSEASGLAGRTQYF,TGTGCCAGCAGTGAAGCGTCGGGACTAGCGGGGCGTACGCAGTATTTT
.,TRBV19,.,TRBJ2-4,CASSIQGTDIQYF,TGTGCCAGTAGTATCCAGGGGACGGACATTCAGTACTTC
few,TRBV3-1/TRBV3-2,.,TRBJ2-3,CASSLLRRDTQYF,TGTGCCAGCAGCCTGCTAAGAAGGGATACGCAGTATTTT
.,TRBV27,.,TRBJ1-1,CASSLGAGFTEAFF,TGTGCCAGCAGTTTGGGGGCGGGTTTCACTGAAGCTTTCTTT
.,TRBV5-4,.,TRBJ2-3,CASSSSATGTDTQYF,TGTGCCAGCAGCTCCAGCGCCACGGGCACAGATACGCAGTATTTT
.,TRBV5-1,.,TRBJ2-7,CASSLGTFDEQYF,TGCGCCAGCAGCCTAGGGACTTTCGACGAGCAGTACTTC
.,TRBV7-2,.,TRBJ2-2,CASSFAGTSGELFF,TGTGCCAGCAGCTTCGCCGGGACCTCCGGGGAGCTGTTTTTT
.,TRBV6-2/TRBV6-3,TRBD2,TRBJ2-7,CASSPQTPGLSYEQYF,TGTGCCAGCAGCCCCCAAACTCCGGGACTAAGCTACGAGCAGTACTTC
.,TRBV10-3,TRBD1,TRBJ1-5,CAIRQGAGQPQHF,TGTGCCATCAGACAGGGGGCAGGGCAGCCCCAGCATTTT
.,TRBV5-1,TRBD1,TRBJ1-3,CASSFQGADGNTIYF,TGCGCCAGCAGCTTCCAGGGGGCGGATGGGAACACCATATATTTT
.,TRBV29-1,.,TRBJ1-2,CSVEEPGSPGGYTF,TGCAGCGTTGAAGAGCCAGGCTCACCGGGCGGCTACACCTTC
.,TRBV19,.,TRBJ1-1,CASSISMNTEAFF,TGTGCCAGTAGTATCTCAATGAACACTGAAGCTTTCTTT
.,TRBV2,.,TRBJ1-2,CASSEKGYTF,TGTGCCAGCAGTGAAAAAGGCTACACCTTC
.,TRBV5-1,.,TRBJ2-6,CASSLAPGPRSGANVLTF,TGCGCCAGCAGCCTAGCCCCGGGACCACGCTCTGGGGCCAACGTCCTGACTTTC
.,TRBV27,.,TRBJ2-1,CASSFWVADANEQFF,TGTGCCAGCAGTTTTTGGGTGGCGGATGCCAATGAGCAGTTCTTC
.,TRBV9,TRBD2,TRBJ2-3,CASSVSGGPGRDTQYF,TGTGCCAGCAGCGTATCGGGAGGGCCTGGGAGAGATACGCAGTATTTT
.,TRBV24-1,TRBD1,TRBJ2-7,CATSDPGQGTTYEQYF,TGTGCCACCAGTGACCCGGGACAGGGGACCACCTACGAGCAGTACTTC
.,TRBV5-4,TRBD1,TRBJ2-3,CASRDRRTDTQYF,TGTGCCAGCCGGGACAGGCGCACAGATACGCAGTATTTT
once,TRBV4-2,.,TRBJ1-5,CASSQAVGQPQHF,TGTGCCAGCAGCCAAGCCGTAGGTCAGCCCCAGCATTTT
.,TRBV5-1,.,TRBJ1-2,CASSLRARVDGYTF,TGCGCCAGCAGCTTGAGGGCAAGGGTGGATGGCTACACCTTC
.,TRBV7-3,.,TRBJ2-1,CASSPQPLGGNNEQFF,TGTGCCAGCAGCCCCCAACCCCTCGGGGGAAACAATGAGCAGTTCTTC
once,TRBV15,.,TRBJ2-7,CATSSDIAHEQYF,TGTGCCACCAGCTCGGACATTGCCCACGAGCAGTACTTC
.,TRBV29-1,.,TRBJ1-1,CSVVAGEGAFF,TGCAGCGTTGTGGCCGGGGAGGGAGCTTTCTTT
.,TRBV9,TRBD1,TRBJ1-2,CASSVGNRGDGYTF,TGTGCCAGCAGCGTAGGTAACAGGGGGGATGGCTACACCTTC
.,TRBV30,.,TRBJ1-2,CAWSGISRADYGYTF,TGTGCCTGGAGTGGGATTTCGCGGGCCGACTATGGCTACACCTTC
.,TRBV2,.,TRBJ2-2,CASSEGTANTGELFF,TGTGCCAGCAGTGAAGGGACAGCGAACACCGGGGAGCTGTTTTTT
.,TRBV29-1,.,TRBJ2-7,CSVEDHSYEQYF,TGCAGCGTTGAGGACCACTCCTACGAGCAGTACTTC
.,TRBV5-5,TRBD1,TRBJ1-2,CASSYPPGQRAYGYTF,TGTGCCAGCAGCTACCCGCCGGGACAGCGAGCCTATGGCTACACCTTC
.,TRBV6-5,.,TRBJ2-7,CASSYSAPYEQYF,TGTGCCAGCAGTTATAGTGCCCCATACGAGCAGTACTTC
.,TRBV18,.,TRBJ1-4,CASSTTPGGSFYEKLFF,TGTGCCAGCTCAACAACTCCGGGAGGTTCGTTCTATGAAAAACTGTTTTTT
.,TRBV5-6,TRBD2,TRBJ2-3,CASSFFSGGNTQYF,TGTGCCAGCAGCTTTTTTTCGGGGGGAAATACGCAGTATTTT
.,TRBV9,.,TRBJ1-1,CASSVGLSREGTEAFF,TGTGCCAGCAGCGTAGGACTTAGTAGAGAGGGCACTGAAGCTTTCTTT
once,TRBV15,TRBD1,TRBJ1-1,CATSREPQGDTEAFF,TGTGCCACCAGCAGAGAGCCGCAGGGGGACACTGAAGCTTTCTTT
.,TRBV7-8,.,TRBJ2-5,CASSLGGQVETQYF,TGTGCCAGCAGCCTAGGCGGTCAGGTTGAGACCCAGTACTTC
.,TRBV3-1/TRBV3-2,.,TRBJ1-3,CASSQGTGRGNTIYF,TGTGCCAGCAGCCAAGGGACCGGCCGGGGAAACACCATATATTTT
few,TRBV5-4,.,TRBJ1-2,CASSADRTYGYTF,TGTGCCAGCAGTGCCGACAGAACCTATGGCTACACCTTC